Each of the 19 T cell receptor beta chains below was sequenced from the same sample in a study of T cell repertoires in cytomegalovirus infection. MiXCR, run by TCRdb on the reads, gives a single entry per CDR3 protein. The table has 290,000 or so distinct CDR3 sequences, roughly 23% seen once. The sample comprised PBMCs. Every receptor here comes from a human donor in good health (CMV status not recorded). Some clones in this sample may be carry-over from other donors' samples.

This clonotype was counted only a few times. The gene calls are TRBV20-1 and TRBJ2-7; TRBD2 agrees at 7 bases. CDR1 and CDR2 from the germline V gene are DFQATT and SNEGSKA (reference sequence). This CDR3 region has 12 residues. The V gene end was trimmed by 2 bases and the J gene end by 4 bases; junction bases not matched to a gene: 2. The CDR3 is CSARSGVYEQYF. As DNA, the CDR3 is TGCAGTGCTAGAAGCGGGGTGTACGAGCAGTACTTC.

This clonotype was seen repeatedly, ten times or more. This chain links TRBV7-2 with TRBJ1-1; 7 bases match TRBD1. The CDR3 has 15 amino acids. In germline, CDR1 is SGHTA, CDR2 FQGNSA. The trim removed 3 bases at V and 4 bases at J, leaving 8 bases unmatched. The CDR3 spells CASSFGGGRSTEAFF. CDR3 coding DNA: TGTGCCAGCAGCTTTGGAGGGGGCCGGTCCACTGAAGCTTTCTTT.

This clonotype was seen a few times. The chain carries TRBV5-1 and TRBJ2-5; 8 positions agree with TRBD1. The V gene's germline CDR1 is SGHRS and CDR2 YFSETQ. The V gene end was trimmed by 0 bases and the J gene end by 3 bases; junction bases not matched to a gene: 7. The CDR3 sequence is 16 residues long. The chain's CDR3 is CASSLGAGGAEETQYF. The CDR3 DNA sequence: TGCGCCAGCAGCTTGGGGGCAGGGGGCGCCGAAGAGACCCAGTACTTC.

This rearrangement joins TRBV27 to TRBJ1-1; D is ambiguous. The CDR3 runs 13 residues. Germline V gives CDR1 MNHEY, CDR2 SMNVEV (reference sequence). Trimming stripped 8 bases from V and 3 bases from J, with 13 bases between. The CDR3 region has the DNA TGTGCCAGCGGTCAAACTGGGGACACTGAAGCTTTCTTT. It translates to CASGQTGDTEAFF.

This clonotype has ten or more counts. The DNA of the CDR3 is TGTGCCAGCAGCGCGAGGGGCAGGGTCGGGACTAACTATGGCTACACCTTC. As protein: CASSARGRVGTNYGYTF. The chain couples TRBV7-2 to TRBJ1-2, with TRBD1 as a possible D gene (5 bases). The germline V gene has CDR1 SGHTA and CDR2 FQGNSA. The V end was cut by 5 bases, the J end by 0 bases, with 19 bases between. The CDR3 length is 17 residues.

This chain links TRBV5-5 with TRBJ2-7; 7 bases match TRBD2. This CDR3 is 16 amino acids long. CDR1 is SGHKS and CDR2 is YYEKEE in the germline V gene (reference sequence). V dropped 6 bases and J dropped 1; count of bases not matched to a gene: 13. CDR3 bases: TGTGCCAGCACCGAGGCCCCGGGACTAATGTCCTACGAGCAGTACTTC. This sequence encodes CASTEAPGLMSYEQYF.

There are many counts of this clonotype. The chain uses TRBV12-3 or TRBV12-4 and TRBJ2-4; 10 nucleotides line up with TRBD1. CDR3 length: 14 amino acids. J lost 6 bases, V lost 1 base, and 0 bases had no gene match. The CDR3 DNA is TGTGCCAGCAGTTTAGGGACAGGGGGAAACATTCAGTACTTC. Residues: CASSLGTGGNIQYF.

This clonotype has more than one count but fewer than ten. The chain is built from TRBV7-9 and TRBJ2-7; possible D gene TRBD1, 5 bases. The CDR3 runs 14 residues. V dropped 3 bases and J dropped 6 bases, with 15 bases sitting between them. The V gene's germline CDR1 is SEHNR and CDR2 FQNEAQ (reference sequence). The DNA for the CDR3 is TGTGCCAGCAGCTTTTTGATGCAGGGCTCCGAGCAGTACTTC. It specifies CASSFLMQGSEQYF.

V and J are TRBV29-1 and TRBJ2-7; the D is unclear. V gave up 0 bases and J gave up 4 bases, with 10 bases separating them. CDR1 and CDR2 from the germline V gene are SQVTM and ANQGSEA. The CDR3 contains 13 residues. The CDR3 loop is CSVEDSVRYEQYF. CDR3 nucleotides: TGCAGCGTTGAAGATTCAGTGCGATACGAGCAGTACTTC.

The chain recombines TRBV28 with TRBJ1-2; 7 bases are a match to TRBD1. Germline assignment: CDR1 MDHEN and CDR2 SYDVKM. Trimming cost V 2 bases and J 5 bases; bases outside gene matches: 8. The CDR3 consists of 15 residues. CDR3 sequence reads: CASSLGGGSGYGYTF. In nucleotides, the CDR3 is TGTGCCAGCAGTTTAGGAGGGGGCAGTGGGTATGGCTACACCTTC.

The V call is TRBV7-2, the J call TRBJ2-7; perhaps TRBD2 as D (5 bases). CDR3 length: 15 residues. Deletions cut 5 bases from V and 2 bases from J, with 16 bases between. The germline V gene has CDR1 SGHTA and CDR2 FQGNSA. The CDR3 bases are TGTGCCAGCAGCCTTATGGGGAGCAGCCCCTACGAGCAGTACTTC. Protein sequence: CASSLMGSSPYEQYF.

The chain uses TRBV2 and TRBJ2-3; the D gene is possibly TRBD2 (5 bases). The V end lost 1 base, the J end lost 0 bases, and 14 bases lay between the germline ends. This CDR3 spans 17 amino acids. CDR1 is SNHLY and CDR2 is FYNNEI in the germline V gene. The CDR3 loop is CASSEESAGLSTDTQYF. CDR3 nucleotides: TGTGCCAGCAGTGAAGAGTCGGCGGGCCTTAGCACAGATACGCAGTATTTT.

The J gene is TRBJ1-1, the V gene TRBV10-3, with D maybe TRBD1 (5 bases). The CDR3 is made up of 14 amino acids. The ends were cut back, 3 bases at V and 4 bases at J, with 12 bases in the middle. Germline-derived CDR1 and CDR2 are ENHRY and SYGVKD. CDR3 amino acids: CAISEFRDGTEAFF. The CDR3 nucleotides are TGTGCCATCAGTGAATTTAGGGACGGCACTGAAGCTTTCTTT.

The chain's CDR3 is CASSTARWRYEQYF. CDR3 coding DNA: TGTGCCAGCAGCACGGCTAGGTGGCGGTACGAGCAGTACTTC. The V call is TRBV7-2, the J call TRBJ2-7; D is ambiguous. CDR1 and CDR2 (germline): SGHTA, FQGNSA. This CDR3 is 14 amino acids long. Trimming stripped 5 bases from V and 4 bases from J, with 15 bases between.

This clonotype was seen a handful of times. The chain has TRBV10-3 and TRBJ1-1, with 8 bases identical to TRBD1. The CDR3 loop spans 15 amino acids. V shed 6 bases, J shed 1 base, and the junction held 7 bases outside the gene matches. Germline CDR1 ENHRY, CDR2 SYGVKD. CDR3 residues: CAIRQSGTGNTEAFF. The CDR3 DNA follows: TGTGCCATCAGGCAATCCGGGACAGGGAACACTGAAGCTTTCTTT.

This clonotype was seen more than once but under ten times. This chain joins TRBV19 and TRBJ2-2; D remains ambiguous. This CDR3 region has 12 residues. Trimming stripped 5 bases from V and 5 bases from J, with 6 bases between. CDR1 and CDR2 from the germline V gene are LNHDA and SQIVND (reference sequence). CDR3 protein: CASSLPTGELFF. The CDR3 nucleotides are TGTGCCAGTAGTCTTCCGACCGGGGAGCTGTTTTTT.

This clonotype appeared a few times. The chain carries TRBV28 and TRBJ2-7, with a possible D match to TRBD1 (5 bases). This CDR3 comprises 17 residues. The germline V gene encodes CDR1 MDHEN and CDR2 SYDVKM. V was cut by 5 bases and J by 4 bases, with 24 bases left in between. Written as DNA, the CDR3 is TGTGCCAGCAGTGTGTGGCGACAGACCGTAGTGATTTACGAGCAGTACTTC. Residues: CASSVWRQTVVIYEQYF.

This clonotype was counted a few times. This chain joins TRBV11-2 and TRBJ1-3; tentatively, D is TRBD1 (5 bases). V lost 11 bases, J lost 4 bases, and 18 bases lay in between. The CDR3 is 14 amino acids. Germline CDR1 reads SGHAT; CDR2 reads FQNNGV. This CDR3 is CASARAGSGNTIYF. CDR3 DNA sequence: TGTGCCTCAGCCCGGGCAGGGTCCGGAAACACCATATATTTT.

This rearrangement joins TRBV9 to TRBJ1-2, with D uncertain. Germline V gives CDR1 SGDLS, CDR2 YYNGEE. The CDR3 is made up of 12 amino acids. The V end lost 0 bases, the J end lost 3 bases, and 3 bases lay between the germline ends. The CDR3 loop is CASSVVDYGYTF. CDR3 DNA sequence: TGTGCCAGCAGCGTAGTGGACTATGGCTACACCTTC.